This is a list of T cell receptor beta chains from one sample in a study of HIV-infected patients and healthy controls. TCRdb recomputed calls from the 5' RACE reads with MiXCR, one row per CDR3 protein. The table lists roughly 9,400 distinct CDR3 sequences, 8% to 10% of them singletons. The source was blood, collected during antiretroviral therapy. These receptor sequences come from an adult with HIV infection. CDR3s include the opening cysteine and the closing phenylalanine or tryptophan. The D gene is left open where the match is weak. Some rows mark clone size as missing; the rest say once, few, many or name a class of expanded clone.

size	D	V	J	CDR3	DNA
many	TRBD1	TRBV19	TRBJ2-7	CASSMRGRSYEQYF	TGTGCCAGTAGTATGAGGGGGCGATCCTACGAGCAGTACTTC
many	NA	TRBV2	TRBJ2-1	CASRLEYNEQFF	TGTGCCAGCAGGCTAGAATACAATGAGCAGTTCTTC
NA	NA	TRBV18	TRBJ2-3	CASSPPGLSTDTQYF	TGTGCCAGCTCACCACCGGGACTGAGCACAGATACGCAGTATTTT
few	TRBD1	TRBV29-1	TRBJ1-1	CSVAETGDRYGTEAFF	TGCAGCGTTGCGGAGACAGGGGATCGTTATGGCACTGAAGCTTTCTTT
many	NA	TRBV5-6	TRBJ2-1	CASSLSGELSSYNEQFF	TGTGCCAGCAGCTTGTCGGGCGAACTCAGCTCCTACAATGAGCAGTTCTTC
medium-sized	TRBD1	TRBV11-2	TRBJ1-1	CASSRTGVRANTEAFF	TGTGCCAGCAGCCGGACAGGGGTTAGGGCGAACACTGAAGCTTTCTTT
medium-sized	TRBD2	TRBV7-2	TRBJ2-3	CASSGGLAGQYTQYF	TGTGCCAGCAGTGGGGGACTAGCGGGGCAATATACGCAGTATTTT
many	NA	TRBV18	TRBJ2-3	CASSRDIWDTDTQYF	TGTGCCAGCTCACGAGACATTTGGGACACAGATACGCAGTATTTT
many	NA	TRBV3-1	TRBJ2-5	CASSQEDGEETQYF	TGTGCCAGCAGCCAAGAAGATGGAGAGGAGACCCAGTACTTC
many	TRBD2	TRBV12-3/TRBV12-4	TRBJ2-3	CASLAGSTDTQYF	TGTGCCAGCTTAGCGGGGAGCACAGATACGCAGTATTTT
NA	NA	TRBV7-9	TRBJ2-5	CASSPGDTYLQETQYF	TGTGCCAGCAGCCCGGGGGACACCTATCTTCAAGAGACCCAGTACTTC
many	NA	TRBV7-2	TRBJ1-5	CASSPQGYSNQPQHF	TGTGCCAGCAGCCCACAGGGATATAGCAATCAGCCCCAGCATTTT
NA	NA	TRBV24-1	TRBJ1-5	CATSETDSYSNQPQHF	TGTGCCACCAGTGAAACCGACAGTTATAGCAATCAGCCCCAGCATTTT
medium-sized	NA	TRBV6-1	TRBJ1-2	CASSELRGAYGYTF	TGTGCCAGCAGTGAACTTAGGGGTGCCTATGGCTACACCTTC
medium-sized	TRBD1	TRBV5-1	TRBJ1-1	CASSFGTGLNTEAFF	TGCGCCAGCAGCTTTGGGACAGGGTTGAACACTGAAGCTTTCTTT
many	NA	TRBV19	TRBJ1-2	CASSSGYGYTF	TGTGCCAGTAGTTCGGGCTATGGCTACACCTTC
many	NA	TRBV6-2/TRBV6-3	TRBJ1-2	CASSYQTGTTNYGYTF	TGTGCCAGCAGTTACCAAACAGGGACCACTAACTATGGCTACACCTTC
many	NA	TRBV2	TRBJ1-1	CASSEAGSTQNTEAFF	TGTGCCAGCAGTGAAGCAGGATCGACGCAGAACACTGAAGCTTTCTTT
many	TRBD1	TRBV5-5	TRBJ2-4	CASNPGDSKNIQYF	TGTGCCAGCAACCCTGGGGACAGCAAAAACATTCAGTACTTC
medium-sized	NA	TRBV7-2	TRBJ2-7	CASSGVYEQYF	TGTGCCAGCAGCGGAGTCTACGAGCAGTACTTC
medium-sized	TRBD2	TRBV28	TRBJ2-1	CASSPQPGLAGGNEQFF	TGTGCCAGCAGTCCTCAACCGGGACTAGCGGGAGGGAATGAGCAGTTCTTC
medium-sized	NA	TRBV5-1	TRBJ1-5	CASSPGTSNQPQHF	TGCGCCAGCAGCCCCGGGACTAGCAATCAGCCCCAGCATTTT
many	NA	TRBV11-2	TRBJ1-5	CASSLEPGGHQPQHF	TGTGCCAGCAGCTTAGAACCAGGAGGTCATCAGCCCCAGCATTTT
medium-sized	TRBD1	TRBV24-1	TRBJ1-1	CATRDETGRAFF	TGTGCCACCAGGGACGAGACAGGGAGGGCTTTCTTT
medium-sized	NA	TRBV4-2	TRBJ2-1	CASSQGQGLSYNEQFF	TGTGCCAGCAGCCAAGGTCAGGGGCTGTCCTACAATGAGCAGTTCTTC
large	TRBD1	TRBV28	TRBJ2-3	CASRQDRASSDTQYF	TGTGCCAGCAGACAGGACAGGGCAAGCTCAGATACGCAGTATTTT
large	NA	TRBV6-6	TRBJ2-3	CASSYSFARDETLGTDTQYF	TGTGCCAGCAGTTACTCGTTCGCCAGGGACGAGACCTTAGGCACAGATACGCAGTATTTT
many	NA	TRBV29-1	TRBJ1-4	CSVAGGGEKLFF	TGCAGCGTTGCCGGGGGCGGTGAAAAACTGTTTTTT
NA	TRBD1	TRBV5-1	TRBJ1-1	CASSEYRGYRTEAFF	TGCGCCAGCAGTGAGTACAGGGGTTACCGGACTGAAGCTTTCTTT
many	NA	TRBV5-6	TRBJ1-3	CASSLEGPGNTIYF	TGTGCCAGCAGCTTGGAAGGACCCGGAAACACCATATATTTT
many	TRBD1	TRBV20-1	TRBJ1-2	CSATGTGNGYTF	TGCAGTGCAACCGGGACAGGGAATGGCTACACCTTC
medium-sized	TRBD1	TRBV7-2	TRBJ1-6	CASSLRRDRGSPLHF	TGTGCCAGCAGCTTAAGACGGGACAGGGGTTCACCCCTCCACTTT
many	TRBD1	TRBV2	TRBJ2-2	CASRPDRGTGELFF	TGTGCCAGCAGGCCCGACAGGGGCACCGGGGAGCTGTTTTTT
many	NA	TRBV12-3/TRBV12-4	TRBJ1-3	CASRSPGYPGNTIYF	TGTGCCAGCCGGAGTCCAGGGTATCCTGGAAACACCATATATTTT
medium-sized	NA	TRBV29-1	TRBJ2-3	CSAGAGRTDTQYF	TGCAGCGCAGGAGCCGGACGCACAGATACGCAGTATTTT
medium-sized	TRBD2	TRBV7-9	TRBJ2-2	CASSSSGGNTGELFF	TGTGCCAGCAGCTCTAGCGGGGGGAACACCGGGGAGCTGTTTTTT
many	TRBD2	TRBV11-2	TRBJ2-7	CASSPTRLAGGLGEQYF	TGTGCCAGCAGCCCCACGCGACTAGCGGGAGGGCTGGGCGAGCAGTACTTC
medium-sized	NA	TRBV29-1	TRBJ2-1	CSVDVGWSSYNEQFF	TGCAGCGTTGACGTAGGATGGAGCTCCTACAATGAGCAGTTCTTC
many	NA	TRBV15	TRBJ1-1	CATRPDRAPQEAFF	TGTGCCACCCGACCCGACCGGGCACCTCAGGAGGCTTTCTTT
few	TRBD1	TRBV6-6	TRBJ2-5	CASRQGKEETQYF	TGTGCCAGCAGACAGGGGAAAGAGGAGACCCAGTACTTC
NA	TRBD2	TRBV5-1	TRBJ2-5	CASKELAGRGETQYF	TGCGCCAGCAAAGAATTAGCGGGAAGGGGGGAGACCCAGTACTTC
few	NA	TRBV14	TRBJ2-3	CASSPAGRSTDTQYF	TGTGCCAGCAGCCCCGCGGGGAGAAGCACAGATACGCAGTATTTT
many	NA	TRBV7-8	TRBJ1-1	CASSLGSGSTEAFF	TGTGCCAGCAGCTTAGGCTCCGGGTCCACTGAAGCTTTCTTT
few	TRBD1	TRBV6-6	TRBJ1-1	CASSWTGPEAFF	TGTGCCAGCAGCTGGACAGGGCCTGAAGCTTTCTTT
many	NA	TRBV27	TRBJ2-6	CASRSSGANVLTF	TGTGCCAGCAGGTCTTCTGGGGCCAACGTCCTGACTTTC
many	NA	TRBV6-2/TRBV6-3	TRBJ1-5	CASSHWSNQPQHF	TGTGCCAGCAGTCATTGGAGCAATCAGCCCCAGCATTTT
many	NA	TRBV19	TRBJ1-1	CASSIRGFDTEAFF	TGTGCCAGTAGTATACGTGGCTTCGACACTGAAGCTTTCTTT
many	TRBD1	TRBV15	TRBJ2-5	CATSRQGVKETQYF	TGTGCCACCAGCAGACAGGGGGTTAAAGAGACCCAGTACTTC
medium-sized	NA	TRBV2	TRBJ1-6	CASNRPGLNSPLHF	TGTGCCAGCAACAGACCGGGCCTAAATTCACCCCTCCACTTT
many	TRBD2	TRBV6-5	TRBJ2-7	CATSQDKRGQYF	TGTGCCACCTCACAGGACAAGCGGGGGCAGTACTTC
NA	TRBD1	TRBV19	TRBJ2-2	CASIGTGSSAGELFF	TGTGCCAGTATCGGGACAGGGTCATCGGCCGGGGAGCTGTTTTTT
many	NA	TRBV2	TRBJ2-7	CASSDEGYEQYF	TGTGCCAGCAGTGATGAGGGATACGAGCAGTACTTC
many	NA	TRBV12-3/TRBV12-4	TRBJ1-5	CASSLAQGGPGPQHF	TGTGCCAGCAGTTTAGCGCAAGGGGGTCCGGGGCCCCAGCATTTT
NA	NA	TRBV6-4	TRBJ1-2	CASRTDSTWGYTF	TGTGCCAGCAGGACGGACAGTACCTGGGGCTACACCTTC
NA	NA	TRBV4-2	TRBJ1-3	CASSQEGGASGNTIYF	TGTGCCAGCAGCCAAGAAGGTGGGGCGAGTGGAAACACCATATATTTT